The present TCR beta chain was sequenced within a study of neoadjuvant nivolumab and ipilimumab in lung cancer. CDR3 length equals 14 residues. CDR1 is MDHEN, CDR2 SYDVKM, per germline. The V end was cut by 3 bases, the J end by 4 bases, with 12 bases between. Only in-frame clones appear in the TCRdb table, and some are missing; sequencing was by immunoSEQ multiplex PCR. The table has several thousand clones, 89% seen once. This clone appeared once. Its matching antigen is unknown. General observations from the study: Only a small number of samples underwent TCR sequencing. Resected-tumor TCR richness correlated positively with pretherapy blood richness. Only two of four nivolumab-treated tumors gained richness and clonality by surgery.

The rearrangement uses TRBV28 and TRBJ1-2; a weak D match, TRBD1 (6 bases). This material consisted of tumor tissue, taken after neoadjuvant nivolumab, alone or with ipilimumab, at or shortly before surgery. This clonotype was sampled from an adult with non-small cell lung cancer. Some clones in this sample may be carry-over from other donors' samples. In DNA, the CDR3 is TGTGCCAGCAGTTTGACGGGGGCACTCTATGGCTACACCTTC. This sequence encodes CASSLTGALYGYTF.